These 19 T cell receptor beta chains were all obtained from the same sample, sequenced in a study of neurological immune-mediated disorders. One entry per CDR3 protein results from TCRdb running MiXCR on the 5' RACE reads. Among under 80,000 distinct CDR3 sequences listed, around 5.2% were seen once. The sample consisted of PBMCs. The receptor source for this set is a woman aged 25-40 years with multiple sclerosis.

In its sample, this clonotype was seen many times. A read error may account for a junction end that differs from germline. This chain joins TRBV2 and TRBJ1-6, with 7 bases aligning to TRBD1. Germline V gene sequence: CDR1 SNHLY, CDR2 FYNNEI. The CDR3 is 15 amino acids. The CDR3 region is CASSARGGGVSPLNF. CDR3 sequence (DNA): TGTGCCAGCAGTGCCCGAGGGGGCGGCGTTTCACCCCTCAACTTT.

This clonotype appeared once. V is TRBV20-1 and J is TRBJ2-1, with 12 bases fitting TRBD2. The germline CDR1 and CDR2 sequences are DFQATT and SNEGSKA (reference sequence). Trimming cost V 2 bases and J 6 bases; bases outside gene matches: 8. This CDR3 region has 16 residues. This CDR3 is CSARKLTSGGPNEQFF. For the CDR3, the DNA is TGCAGTGCTAGAAAGTTGACTAGCGGGGGCCCCAATGAGCAGTTCTTC.

This clonotype has ten or more counts. The CDR3 DNA follows: TGTGCCAGCAGCGTAGTTTCAGGGGACACCGGGGAGCTGTTTTTT. It is translated as CASSVVSGDTGELFF. The chain uses TRBV9 and TRBJ2-2; TRBD1 is a possible D gene (6 bases). Germline V lookup: CDR1 SGDLS, CDR2 YYNGEE. Trimming removed 0 bases from V and 3 bases from J, with 9 bases in between. The CDR3 spans 15 residues.

This clonotype occurred many times. V usage is TRBV5-1 and J usage is TRBJ2-3; D is unclear. Trimming shortened V by 3 bases and J by 0 bases, and 2 bases separated the two germline ends. Germline CDR1 SGHRS, CDR2 YFSETQ. CDR3 length: 12 residues. The CDR3, as DNA: TGCGCCAGCAGCTCTAGCACAGATACGCAGTATTTT. Amino acids: CASSSSTDTQYF. Complete variable domain (other parts from reference TRBV5-1 and TRBJ2-3): KAGVTQTPRYLIKTRGQQVTLSCSPISGHRSVSWYQQTPGQGLQFLFEYFSETQRNKGNFPGRFSGRQFSNSRSEMNVSTLELGDSALYLCASSSSTDTQYFGPGTRLTVL.

This clonotype was observed at least ten times. The gene calls are TRBV11-2 and TRBJ1-2, with a tentative D call TRBD1 (6 bases). Trimming shortened V by 11 bases and J by 1 base, and 17 bases separated the two germline ends. Looked up from germline, CDR1 is SGHAT and CDR2 is FQNNGV. This CDR3 comprises 14 residues. CDR3 sequence (DNA): TGTGCCCGAGACAGGCCCAACATTAACTATGGCTACACCTTC. This gives the protein CARDRPNINYGYTF.

Many counts were recorded for this clonotype. The V gene is TRBV13, the J gene TRBJ1-6; 7 bases align to TRBD1. The CDR3 is 15 amino acids. The germline gives CDR1 PRHDT, CDR2 FYEKMQ (reference sequence). Trimming cost V 5 bases and J 6 bases; bases outside gene matches: 7. The CDR3 nucleotides are TGTGCCAGCAGCACGAGACAGGGTGTTAATTCACCCCTCCACTTT. Translating gives CASSTRQGVNSPLHF.

Many counts were recorded for this clonotype. The chain uses TRBV5-1 and TRBJ1-1; D gene unclear. CDR3 length equals 16 residues. V dropped 3 bases and J dropped 2 bases, with 17 bases sitting between them. Per germline, CDR1 SGHRS and CDR2 YFSETQ. CDR3 region: CASSSGSSALNTEAFF. Here the CDR3 DNA reads TGCGCCAGCAGCTCGGGATCCAGTGCCTTAAACACTGAAGCTTTCTTT.

This clonotype was seen a few times. The junction departs from germline at one end; a sequencing error may be responsible. The rearrangement joins TRBV28 to TRBJ1-6, with D tentatively TRBD1 (5 bases). The CDR3 consists of 16 residues. Germline V CDR1 and CDR2: MDHEN, SYDVKM. Here the CDR3 reads CASRLVGGADNSPLNF. Here the CDR3 DNA reads TGTGCCAGCAGGTTGGTGGGCGGGGCTGATAATTCACCCCTCAACTTT. The entire variable domain, with the rest obtained from reference TRBV28 and TRBJ1-6, is as follows: DVKVTQSSRYLVKRTGEKVFLECVQDMDHENMFWYRQDPGLGLRLIYFSYDVKMKEKGDIPEGYSVSREKKERFSLILESASTNQTSMYLCASRLVGGADNSPLNFGNGTRLTVT.

This clonotype showed up just a few times. Mismatch with germline at one junction end may stem from a read error. V usage is TRBV10-3 and J usage is TRBJ1-6, with 8 nucleotides matching TRBD1. Germline V gene data show CDR1 as ENHRY and CDR2 as SYGVKD. The CDR3 is 14 residues long. The CDR3 loop reads CATQPGQADSPLNF. Here the CDR3 DNA reads TGTGCCACTCAACCGGGACAGGCGGACTCACCCCTCAACTTT.

In this sample, this clonotype turned up many times. This chain joins TRBV15 and TRBJ1-2; maybe TRBD1 (5 bases). There are 15 residues in the CDR3. The germline CDR1 and CDR2 sequences are LNHNV and YYDKDF (reference sequence). The V end lost 0 bases, the J end lost 1 base, and 9 bases lay between the germline ends. This CDR3 is CATSRDPGGNYGYTF. Written as DNA, the CDR3 is TGTGCCACCAGCAGAGATCCTGGGGGTAACTATGGCTACACCTTC.

This clonotype was counted a few times. The chain joins TRBV7-2 to TRBJ2-7; TRBD2 aligns across 7 bases. Trimming at V came to 3 bases and at J to 3 bases, leaving 5 bases not matched to a gene. The CDR3 spans 14 residues. Germline V lookup: CDR1 SGHTA, CDR2 FQGNSA. DNA for the CDR3: TGTGCCAGCAGCTTGGGCGGGGGAGTCTACGAGCAGTACTTC. This codes for CASSLGGGVYEQYF. Supplemented by reference TRBV7-2 and TRBJ2-7, the full variable domain reads GAGVSQSPSNKVTEKGKDVELRCDPISGHTALYWYRQSLGQGLEFLIYFQGNSAPDKSGLPSDRFSAERTGGSVSTLTIQRTQQEDSAVYLCASSLGGGVYEQYFGPGTRLTVT.

This clonotype was counted at least ten times. The V and J genes are TRBV10-3 and TRBJ1-2; D is unresolved. Trimming took off 0 bases at V and 5 bases at J, with 4 bases between the two ends. The germline V gene encodes CDR1 ENHRY and CDR2 SYGVKD. The CDR3 consists of 12 residues. The CDR3 here is CAISESVYGYTF. In nucleotides, the CDR3 is TGTGCCATCAGTGAGTCGGTATATGGCTACACCTTC.

The V gene is TRBV11-2, the J gene TRBJ1-4; D possibly corresponds to TRBD1 (6 bases). The V and J ends lost 4 bases and 8 bases respectively, with 14 bases between them. This CDR3 contains 14 residues. CDR1 and CDR2 from the germline V gene are SGHAT and FQNNGV. The CDR3 loop reads CASSSNQGREKLFF. For the CDR3, the DNA is TGTGCCAGCAGCTCCAATCAGGGGAGAGAAAAACTGTTTTTT.

This clonotype was detected ten times or more. The chain is built from TRBV2 and TRBJ2-1; 7 nucleotides align to TRBD2. This CDR3 spans 13 amino acids. The V gene's germline CDR1 is SNHLY and CDR2 FYNNEI. J was trimmed by 8 bases and V by 7 bases; bases with no gene match: 8. The CDR3, as DNA: TGTGCCAGCACTGATGGGGGAGGGGATGAGCAGTTCTTC. Protein: CASTDGGGDEQFF.

This clonotype was seen repeatedly, ten times or more. V gene TRBV11-2 combines with J gene TRBJ1-2; D is possibly TRBD1 (6 bases). V lost 4 bases and J lost 8, with 17 bases in between. The CDR3 totals 14 residues. CDR1 and CDR2 (germline): SGHAT, FQNNGV. The CDR3 is CASSYSEGGDGYTF. The CDR3 DNA follows: TGTGCCAGCAGCTACTCGGAGGGGGGCGACGGCTACACCTTC. The full variable domain, completed using reference TRBV11-2 and TRBJ1-2, is EAGVAQSPRYKIIEKRQSVAFWCNPISGHATLYWYQQILGQGPKLLIQFQNNGVVDDSQLPKDRFSAERLKGVDSTLKIQPAKLEDSAVYLCASSYSEGGDGYTFGSGTRLTVV.

In its sample, this clonotype was seen a few times. The chain is built from TRBV12-3 or TRBV12-4 and TRBJ1-1; D might be TRBD1 (5 bases). V was cut by 6 bases and J by 11 bases, with 16 bases left in between. The CDR3 consists of 12 residues. The CDR3 sequence is CASSPTRVGAFF. The CDR3 region has the DNA TGTGCCAGCAGCCCCACCAGGGTCGGGGCTTTCTTT.

This clonotype occurred many times. The chain recombines TRBV12-3 or TRBV12-4 with TRBJ2-7, with D unresolved. V was cut by 5 bases and J by 4 bases, with 9 bases left in between. The CDR3 length is 12 residues. CDR3: CASSPWRYEQYF. Written as DNA, the CDR3 is TGTGCCAGCAGTCCCTGGCGGTACGAGCAGTACTTC.

At least ten counts were recorded for this clonotype. This sequence joins TRBV2 and TRBJ2-7, with D unresolved. Deletions cut 6 bases from V and 6 bases from J, with 15 bases between. Looked up from germline, CDR1 is SNHLY and CDR2 is FYNNEI. This CDR3 contains 13 residues. The DNA for the CDR3 is TGTGCCAGCAGGGGTGCCCATGGACCCGAGCAGTACTTC. Amino acids: CASRGAHGPEQYF.

This clonotype came up many times. V usage is TRBV20-1 and J usage is TRBJ2-2, with D maybe TRBD1 (6 bases). This CDR3 is 11 amino acids long. V was pared by 5 bases and J by 9 bases, with 10 bases between. The V gene's germline CDR1 is DFQATT and CDR2 SNEGSKA (reference sequence). The CDR3 sequence: CSAYQGRELFF. DNA for the CDR3: TGCAGTGCTTATCAGGGGCGGGAGCTGTTTTTT.